The 30 T cell receptor beta chains below were found in one sample sequenced in a study of cytomegalovirus exposure and HLA in healthy donors (dated by TCRdb to 2017 to 2019). The library was generated by the immunoSEQ multiplex PCR assay. For the multiplex PCR, a mixture combining 60 forward primers for TCR Vbeta segments and 13 reverse primers for TCR Jbeta segments was used. The clones in this table, taken by TCRdb from immuneACCESS, are in-frame only. Not every clone is retained; where verified, under half of the shortfall comes from an unresolved V gene, and the cause of the rest is unknown. The sample table shows about 190,000 clones, and 65% to 85% are seen once. 1.2% of the sample comes from the top ten. The sequenced material came from PBMCs. The receptors derive from a boy aged 2 to 10 in good health and CMV-seronegative.

The chain has TRBV7-2 and TRBJ2-3, with 9 bases that match TRBD2. The CDR3 length is 14 residues. After removal of 7 bases from V and 2 bases from J, the junction contained 4 bases not matched to a gene. CDR1 is SGHTA, CDR2 FQGNSA, per germline. This CDR3 reads CASTRGGATDTQYF. The DNA for the CDR3 is TGTGCCAGCACCCGCGGGGGGGCCACAGATACGCAGTATTTT.

In DNA, the CDR3 is TGCGCCAGCAGCTTGGATCCCACTAGAACAGATACGCAGTATTTT. It specifies CASSLDPTRTDTQYF. This chain joins TRBV5-1 and TRBJ2-3; TRBD2 might be the D (5 bases). Germline lookup yields CDR1 SGHRS and CDR2 YFSETQ. The length of the CDR3 is 15 residues. Trimming removed 0 bases from V and 3 bases from J, with 11 bases in between. Full variable domain (outside the CDR3, taken from reference TRBV5-1 and TRBJ2-3): KAGVTQTPRYLIKTRGQQVTLSCSPISGHRSVSWYQQTPGQGLQFLFEYFSETQRNKGNFPGRFSGRQFSNSRSEMNVSTLELGDSALYLCASSLDPTRTDTQYFGPGTRLTVL.

This clone was counted between two and nine times. The chain recombines TRBV5-1 with TRBJ1-1, with 9 bases lining up with TRBD1. J was trimmed by 6 bases and V by 4 bases; bases with no gene match: 7. The length of the CDR3 is 14 residues. Germline V gene sequence: CDR1 SGHRS, CDR2 YFSETQ. This chain's CDR3 is CASSAGQGFPEAFF. CDR3 in DNA: TGCGCCAGCAGCGCGGGACAGGGTTTCCCTGAAGCTTTCTTT.

The chain is built from TRBV5-6 and TRBJ2-3; TRBD2 aligns across 11 bases. The junction had 7 bases not matched to a gene; V was cut back by 6 bases and J by 1 base. Germline V gene lookup returns CDR1 SGHDT and CDR2 YYEEEE. The CDR3 is 16 residues long. Written as DNA, the CDR3 is TGTGCCAGCACCGATGGACTAGCGGGCCGCACAGATACGCAGTATTTT. Translating gives CASTDGLAGRTDTQYF.

This chain links TRBV2 with TRBJ2-5, with TRBD2 identical over 11 bases. The DNA matches TRBJ2-7 better at its end, which makes the J call doubtful. The CDR3 contains 16 residues. CDR1 is SNHLY and CDR2 is FYNNEI in the germline V gene. The CDR3 spells CASSALAGGQMYEQYF. CDR3 sequence (DNA): TGTGCCAGCAGTGCATTAGCGGGAGGGCAAATGTACGAGCAGTACTTC.

The rearrangement uses TRBV7-9 and TRBJ2-2; D gene ambiguous. The length of the CDR3 is 12 residues. V was shortened by 8 bases and J by 4 bases, with 8 bases between the two germline ends. Germline-derived CDR1 and CDR2 are SEHNR and FQNEAQ (reference sequence). CDR3 loop: CASGASTGELFF. Here the CDR3 DNA reads TGTGCCAGCGGAGCGAGCACCGGGGAGCTGTTTTTT.

The CDR3: CASSASGGNTGELFF. The CDR3 DNA reads as TGTGCCAGCAGTGCCTCGGGAGGGAACACCGGGGAGCTGTTTTTT. The chain combines TRBV6-1 with TRBJ2-2, with TRBD2 identical over 7 bases. Unmatched junction bases numbered 3, after V lost 4 bases and J lost 1 base. Per germline, CDR1 MNHNS and CDR2 SASEGT. The CDR3 has 15 amino acids.

V and J are TRBV6-5 and TRBJ1-2, with 8 bases identical to TRBD1. This CDR3 has 14 residues. Germline V gene sequence: CDR1 MNHEY, CDR2 SVGAGI. Trimming removed 6 bases from V and 4 bases from J; junction bases left unmatched: 7. DNA of the CDR3: TGTGCCAGCAGAGTCAGGGGGCGTCTCTATGGCTACACCTTC. Amino acids: CASRVRGRLYGYTF.

In this sample, this clone turned up a few times. This chain uses TRBV2 with TRBJ2-7, with D possibly being TRBD1 (6 bases). Germline lookup yields CDR1 SNHLY and CDR2 FYNNEI. CDR3 length: 14 residues. Between the trimmed V and J ends, which lost 2 bases and 4 bases, there was a span of 12 bases. The CDR3 nucleotides are TGTGCCAGCAGTGAACCGGGACACCTATACGAGCAGTACTTC. This encodes CASSEPGHLYEQYF.

The V call is TRBV6-5, the J call TRBJ1-1; no reliable D call. V was trimmed by 7 bases and J by 0 bases, leaving 12 bases between them. The germline V gene has CDR1 MNHEY and CDR2 SVGAGI. The CDR3 spans 14 residues. The CDR3 region is CASIEGPMNTEAFF. In DNA, the CDR3 is TGTGCCAGCATAGAGGGCCCCATGAACACTGAAGCTTTCTTT.

CDR3 in amino acids: CASSPDRTKNIQYF. DNA of the CDR3: TGTGCCAGCTCACCAGACAGGACCAAAAACATTCAGTACTTC. V and J are TRBV18 and TRBJ2-4, with D possibly TRBD1 on 6 matching bases. Looked up from germline, CDR1 is KGHSH and CDR2 is LQKENI. The CDR3 spans 14 residues. V shed 2 bases and J shed 2 bases, with 7 bases lying between them.

The genes are TRBV5-6 and TRBJ2-4; 12 bases are shared with TRBD2. CDR3 length: 18 amino acids. In germline, CDR1 is SGHDT, CDR2 YYEEEE. V shed 2 bases and J 8 bases; nucleotides not matched to a gene: 14. The CDR3 DNA reads TGTGCCAGCAGCTTTCCCACTAGCGGGGGGAGAGATCTAGACATTCAGTACTTC. It codes for CASSFPTSGGRDLDIQYF.

This chain uses TRBV11-1 with TRBJ2-5; possible D gene TRBD1, 5 bases. The CDR3 is 16 residues long. V shed 2 bases and J shed 2 bases, with 15 bases lying between them. Germline CDR1 and CDR2: SGHAT and FQDESV (reference sequence). The CDR3 DNA reads TGTGCCAGCAGCTTAACTTTCACAGGACAACAAGAGACCCAGTACTTC. Amino acids: CASSLTFTGQQETQYF.

The V and J genes are TRBV4-3 and TRBJ2-3, with a possible D match to TRBD2 (5 bases). The CDR3 is made up of 16 amino acids. The V end was cut by 0 bases, the J end by 2 bases, with 12 bases between. The germline V gene has CDR1 LGHNA and CDR2 YSLEER. The DNA of the CDR3 is TGCGCCAGCAGCCAAGATCAGGTAGCGACCACAGATACGCAGTATTTT. Translated: CASSQDQVATTDTQYF.

CDR3 nucleotides: TGTGCCAGTAGTATAGGGGCAGGCTCCTACGAGCAGTACTTC. Amino acid sequence: CASSIGAGSYEQYF. The J gene is TRBJ2-7, the V gene TRBV19; no firm D call. V lost 1 base and J lost 0, with 7 bases in between. The CDR3 extends over 14 amino acids. The V gene's germline CDR1 is LNHDA and CDR2 SQIVND (reference sequence).

V is TRBV19 and J is TRBJ2-7, with 7 bases that match TRBD1. There are 13 residues in the CDR3. Germline CDR1 is LNHDA and CDR2 is SQIVND (reference sequence). The J segment lost 6 bases and the V segment lost 5 bases, leaving 7 bases of the junction unmatched. The CDR3 bases are TGTGCCAGTAGTCTTAACAGGGGCCGCGAGCAGTACTTC. As protein: CASSLNRGREQYF. The entire variable domain, with the rest obtained from reference TRBV19 and TRBJ2-7, is as follows: DGGITQSPKYLFRKEGQNVTLSCEQNLNHDAMYWYRQDPGQGLRLIYYSQIVNDFQKGDIAEGYSVSREKKESFPLTVTSAQKNPTAFYLCASSLNRGREQYFGPGTRLTVT.

V is TRBV7-7 and J is TRBJ2-1, with D unclear. The CDR3 has 13 amino acids. The V gene lost 1 base and the J gene lost 5 bases, with 6 bases spanning the gap. Germline V lookup: CDR1 SSHAT, CDR2 FNYEAQ (reference sequence). CDR3 in DNA: TGTGCCAGCAGCTTAGGTGCAGACAATGAGCAGTTCTTC. This sequence encodes CASSLGADNEQFF.

The chain links TRBV11-2 to TRBJ2-1; 11 bases are a match to TRBD1. This CDR3 is built from 14 residues. The germline V gene encodes CDR1 SGHAT and CDR2 FQNNGV. V was pared by 1 base and J by 8 bases, with 1 base of the junction left unmatched. The CDR3 spells CASSLGTGGYEQFF. The CDR3 DNA is TGTGCCAGCAGCTTAGGGACAGGGGGCTATGAGCAGTTCTTC.

This clone was detected only a few times. The genes are TRBV5-8 and TRBJ2-2; 8 nucleotides align to TRBD1. This CDR3 has 14 amino acids. V lost 0 bases and J lost 9; bases outside the gene matches: 4. Germline lookup yields CDR1 SGHTS and CDR2 YDEGEE. This CDR3 reads CASSLEGRGRELFF. The CDR3, as DNA: TGTGCCAGCAGCTTGGAAGGCAGGGGGCGGGAGCTGTTTTTT.

The chain has TRBV7-6 and TRBJ2-2; D is ambiguous. V was clipped by 5 bases and J by 5 bases, with 6 bases between them. This CDR3 is built from 12 residues. The germline CDR1 and CDR2 sequences are SGHVS and FNYEAQ. The CDR3 DNA sequence: TGTGCCAGCAGCCTCAGAACCGGGGAGCTGTTTTTT. Amino acid sequence: CASSLRTGELFF.

This chain uses TRBV2 with TRBJ1-2; 10 nucleotides match TRBD1. The germline V gene encodes CDR1 SNHLY and CDR2 FYNNEI. Trimming removed 6 bases from V and 3 bases from J; junction bases left unmatched: 7. The CDR3 loop spans 15 amino acids. The CDR3 spells CASRAPDRGDYGYTF. CDR3 in DNA: TGTGCCAGCAGAGCTCCGGACAGGGGGGACTATGGCTACACCTTC.

CDR3 in DNA: TGTGCTAGTGGTTTGGTAACAGGTCGGATCACTGAAGCTTTCTTT. Its translation: CASGLVTGRITEAFF. The V and J genes are TRBV12-5 and TRBJ1-1; D perhaps matches TRBD1 (5 bases). Germline V gives CDR1 LGHNT, CDR2 FRNRAP. V was cut by 0 bases and J by 4 bases, with 12 bases left in between. The CDR3 consists of 15 residues.

The chain employs TRBV6-1 and TRBJ1-1; 8 positions match TRBD1. Trimming cost V 6 bases and J 10 bases; bases outside gene matches: 4. Germline V CDR1 and CDR2: MNHNS, SASEGT. The CDR3 has 11 residues. The CDR3 loop is CASRLTGAAFF. In nucleotides, the CDR3 is TGTGCCAGCAGATTGACAGGGGCAGCTTTCTTT.

This chain uses TRBV7-8 with TRBJ1-5; D perhaps matches TRBD1 (6 bases). The CDR3 runs 13 residues. Germline CDR1 reads SGHVS; CDR2 reads FQNEAQ. Trimming shortened V by 7 bases and J by 0 bases, and 7 bases separated the two germline ends. CDR3 bases: TGTGCCAGCAACAGGGATAGCAATCAGCCCCAGCATTTT. This codes for CASNRDSNQPQHF. Supplemented by reference TRBV7-8 and TRBJ1-5, the full variable domain reads GAGVSQSPRYKVAKRGQDVALRCDPISGHVSLFWYQQALGQGPEFLTYFQNEAQLDKSGLPSDRFFAERPEGSVSTLKIQRTQQEDSAVYLCASNRDSNQPQHFGDGTRLSIL.

This clone was detected once. The chain is built from TRBV6-1 and TRBJ2-1; D is possibly TRBD1 (5 bases). The CDR3 runs to 13 residues. CDR1 is MNHNS and CDR2 is SASEGT in the germline V gene. Trimming removed 6 bases from V and 5 bases from J, with 11 bases in between. The CDR3 DNA is TGTGCCAGCAGCCCACGCAGGGACAATGAGCAGTTCTTC. As protein: CASSPRRDNEQFF.

About this clone: Other DNA sequences from this sample encode an identical CDR3 as well. This chain connects TRBV18 to TRBJ2-5; a possible D gene is TRBD2 (6 bases). CDR3 length: 12 amino acids. The V end lost 2 bases, the J end lost 5 bases, and 6 bases lay between the germline ends. Germline CDR1 and CDR2: KGHSH and LQKENI. This CDR3 reads CASSPGGETQYF. As DNA, the CDR3 is TGTGCCAGCTCACCAGGGGGGGAGACCCAGTACTTC.

This clone was detected once. The chain combines TRBV10-3 with TRBJ2-2, with D unresolved. Germline V gene sequence: CDR1 ENHRY, CDR2 SYGVKD. The CDR3 spans 15 residues. Trimming removed 2 bases from V and 4 bases from J, with 11 bases in between. The CDR3 reads CAISEHQYATGELFF. The CDR3 coding sequence is TGTGCCATCAGTGAGCATCAGTATGCCACCGGGGAGCTGTTTTTT.

V and J are TRBV7-9 and TRBJ1-2, with TRBD1 matching 7 bases. Losses at the gene ends were 4 bases for V and 6 bases for J; bases not matched to a gene: 8. CDR3 size: 14 residues. Germline V gene data show CDR1 as SEHNR and CDR2 as FQNEAQ (reference sequence). CDR3 in DNA: TGTGCCAGCAGCTCCGACAGGGTCGGCGATGGCTACACCTTC. This translates into CASSSDRVGDGYTF. Combining the CDR3 with reference TRBV7-9 and TRBJ1-2 gives the whole variable domain DTGVSQNPRHKITKRGQNVTFRCDPISEHNRLYWYRQTLGQGPEFLTYFQNEAQLEKSRLLSDRFSAERPKGSFSTLEIQRTEQGDSAMYLCASSSDRVGDGYTFGSGTRLTVV.

This chain joins TRBV4-3 and TRBJ2-5, with D possibly TRBD2 on 5 matching bases. CDR1 and CDR2 from the germline V gene are LGHNA and YSLEER. The CDR3 covers 15 residues. Trimming took off 0 bases at V and 1 base at J, with 9 bases between the two ends. The DNA for the CDR3 is TGCGCCAGCAGCCAAGATCAGGCGGGCCAAGAGACCCAGTACTTC. Translation gives CASSQDQAGQETQYF.

The J gene is TRBJ2-2, the V gene TRBV7-6; a possible D gene is TRBD2 (6 bases). In germline, CDR1 is SGHVS, CDR2 FNYEAQ. The CDR3 sequence is 16 residues long. V lost 5 bases and J 1 base, leaving 14 bases between the germline ends. CDR3 in amino acids: CASSPAGPRNTGELFF. CDR3 nucleotides: TGTGCCAGCAGCCCGGCGGGACCGCGGAACACCGGGGAGCTGTTTTTT.